Below are 8 T cell receptor beta chains sequenced from a single sample in a study of chemoradiotherapy in HPV16-positive cancers. Only in-frame clones appear in the TCRdb table, and some are missing; sequencing was by immunoSEQ multiplex PCR. The sample lists around 1,700 clones; around 84% were seen once. The material was tumor tissue, obtained from a patient who underwent chemoradiotherapy. These receptors were taken from a human donor with HPV-associated anogenital cancer.

V gene TRBV27 combines with J gene TRBJ2-7, with D maybe TRBD1 (6 bases). CDR1 and CDR2 (germline): MNHEY, SMNVEV (reference sequence). The CDR3 spans 14 residues. V dropped 5 bases and J dropped 0 bases, with 11 bases sitting between them. The CDR3, as DNA: TGTGCCAGCAGTCAATGGACAGACTCCTACGAGCAGTACTTC. Translation: CASSQWTDSYEQYF.

V usage is TRBV4-3 and J usage is TRBJ2-7, with D perhaps TRBD1 or TRBD2 (5 bases each). Germline V CDR1 and CDR2: LGHNA, YSLEER. The CDR3 has 13 residues. Trimming removed 8 bases at V and 0 bases at J, with 11 bases between. CDR3 DNA sequence: TGCGCCAGCGGCCGGGACCTCTCCTACGAGCAGTACTTC. This translates into CASGRDLSYEQYF.

The V call is TRBV6-6, the J call TRBJ1-3, with D tentatively TRBD1 (6 bases). This CDR3 has 16 residues. V was shortened by 8 bases and J by 0 bases, with 17 bases between the two germline ends. The V gene's germline CDR1 is MNHNY and CDR2 SVGAGI (reference sequence). This CDR3 is CASRKRGLHSGNTIYF. The CDR3 DNA is TGTGCCAGCCGTAAACGGGGGCTACACTCTGGAAACACCATATATTTT.

The rearrangement uses TRBV10-3 and TRBJ1-1, with TRBD1 matching over 9 bases. Germline CDR1 is ENHRY and CDR2 is SYGVKD. The CDR3 is 16 residues long. The V gene end was trimmed by 4 bases and the J gene end by 1 base; junction bases not matched to a gene: 7. CDR3 residues: CAISGKPGQGNTEAFF. The CDR3 region has the DNA TGTGCCATCAGTGGCAAGCCGGGACAGGGGAACACTGAAGCTTTCTTT.

The chain employs TRBV18 and TRBJ2-3; no clear D. The germline V and J ends were trimmed by 8 bases and 0 bases, with 6 bases remaining between them. CDR1 and CDR2 (germline): KGHSH, LQKENI. The CDR3 has 12 amino acids. CDR3 sequence reads: CASPPSTDTQYF. CDR3 DNA sequence: TGTGCCAGCCCTCCGAGCACAGATACGCAGTATTTT. The full variable domain, its missing parts supplied by reference TRBV18 and TRBJ2-3, is NAGVMQNPRHLVRRRGQEARLRCSPMKGHSHVYWYRQLPEEGLKFMVYLQKENIIDESGMPKERFSAEFPKEGPSILRIQQVVRGDSAAYFCASPPSTDTQYFGPGTRLTVL.

This chain joins TRBV7-6 and TRBJ2-1; D not resolved. This CDR3 region has 16 residues. Trimming stripped 2 bases from V and 10 bases from J, with 21 bases between. Germline loops: CDR1 SGHVS, CDR2 FNYEAQ. CDR3 protein: CASSLSQAGSKREQFF. In nucleotides, the CDR3 is TGTGCCAGCAGCTTATCTCAGGCAGGCTCCAAAAGAGAGCAGTTCTTC. The full variable domain, its missing parts supplied by reference TRBV7-6 and TRBJ2-1, is GAGVSQSPRYKVTKRGQDVALRCDPISGHVSLYWYRQALGQGPEFLTYFNYEAQQDKSGLPNDRFSAERPEGSISTLTIQRTEQRDSAMYRCASSLSQAGSKREQFFGPGTRLTVL.

The chain links TRBV7-9 to TRBJ1-1, with a tentative D call TRBD1 (5 bases). The CDR3 runs to 16 residues. Deletions cut 5 bases from V and 4 bases from J, with 20 bases between. Germline V lookup: CDR1 SEHNR, CDR2 FQNEAQ (reference sequence). The CDR3 DNA reads TGTGCCAGCAGCCCCCAACGGCAGGGCGTTTTCACTGAAGCTTTCTTT. Protein product: CASSPQRQGVFTEAFF.

The rearrangement uses TRBV2 and TRBJ2-7; TRBD1 or TRBD2 may be the D gene (5 bases each). The CDR3 is made up of 16 amino acids. Germline assignment: CDR1 SNHLY and CDR2 FYNNEI. V was shortened by 1 base and J by 2 bases, with 15 bases between the two germline ends. In nucleotides, the CDR3 is TGTGCCAGCAGTGAAGTTGGGGGTTATGGGACCTACGAGCAGTACTTC. Translation gives CASSEVGGYGTYEQYF.